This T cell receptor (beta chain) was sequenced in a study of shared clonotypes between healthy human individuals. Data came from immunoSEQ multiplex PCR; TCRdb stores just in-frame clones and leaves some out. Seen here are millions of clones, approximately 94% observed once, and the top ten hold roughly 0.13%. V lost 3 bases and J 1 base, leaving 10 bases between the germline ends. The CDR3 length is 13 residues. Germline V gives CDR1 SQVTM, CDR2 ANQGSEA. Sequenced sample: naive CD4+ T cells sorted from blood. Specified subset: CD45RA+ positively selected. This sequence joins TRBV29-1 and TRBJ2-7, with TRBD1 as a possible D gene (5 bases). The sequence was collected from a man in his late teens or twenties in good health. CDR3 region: CSVEKAGSYEQYF. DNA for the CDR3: TGCAGCGTTGAGAAGGCAGGGTCCTACGAGCAGTACTTC.